This TCR beta chain is from a study of cytomegalovirus exposure and HLA in healthy donors. This CDR3 comprises 13 residues. Trimming shortened V by 9 bases and J by 3 bases, and 15 bases separated the two germline ends. Germline V gene data show CDR1 as SGHRS and CDR2 as YFSETQ. PCR employed 60 Vbeta and 13 Jbeta primers. TCRdb keeps only in-frame clones here, not all; method: immunoSEQ multiplex PCR. Of a few hundred thousand clones listed, approximately 80% were seen once; the top ten hold just under 3%. The V and J genes are TRBV5-1 and TRBJ1-1; D might be TRBD1 (5 bases). This receptor was taken from a woman aged 25 to 39 in good health and CMV-seronegative. The sample was PBMCs. The CDR3 here is CATAAGPDTEAFF. CDR3 coding DNA: TGCGCCACCGCGGCAGGGCCCGACACTGAAGCTTTCTTT.